This T cell receptor (beta chain) was sequenced for a study of ipilimumab plus nivolumab after autologous stem cell transplantation. Study-wide context: Typical patient got a handful of ipilimumab doses and about eight nivolumab doses (median). The study's findings and limits: Per the authors, repertoire, Treg and microbiota data justify further study.

Only in-frame clones appear in the TCRdb table, and some are missing; sequencing was by immunoSEQ multiplex PCR. The sample records about 19,000 clones, around 81% being singletons. The germline CDR1 and CDR2 sequences are SNHLY and FYNNEI. There are 15 residues in the CDR3. Trimming took 1 base from V and 3 from J, leaving 9 bases between them. Patients got ipilimumab 1 mg/kg beginning 14 to 28 days post-transplant. Comments on this clone: Its target is unknown.

The chain combines TRBV2 with TRBJ1-4; D gene ambiguous. The material sequenced was PBMCs, taken in a trial of ipilimumab plus nivolumab as post-transplant consolidation. This sequence was found in a male donor with diffuse large B-cell lymphoma. This CDR3 is CASSEGHTSNEKLFF. CDR3 nucleotide sequence: TGTGCCAGCAGTGAAGGACATACTTCTAATGAAAAACTGTTTTTT.